The text below deals with one TCR beta chain. Its antigen is not identified. This entry is derived from a study of cytomegalovirus exposure and HLA in healthy donors. Assay used: immunoSEQ multiplex PCR; TCRdb lists only in-frame clones, some missing. Of about 140,000 clones listed, 70% to 90% are singletons. Study-level points and caveats: Through in vitro validation, three CMV-associated chains were shown to be specific for CMV antigens.

From germline, CDR1 is MDHEN and CDR2 SYDVKM. V trimming: 8 bases; J trimming: 4 bases; junction bases outside the gene matches: 11. This CDR3 spans 14 amino acids. The source is a woman aged 18-35 years in good health and CMV-seropositive. Sequencing was done on a sample of PBMCs. V gene TRBV28 combines with J gene TRBJ2-7, with TRBD1 matching over 7 bases. CDR3 DNA: TGTGCCAGCGCGATACCAGGACAGGCGTACGAGCAGTACTTC. Translation gives CASAIPGQAYEQYF.